The clone carrying this T cell receptor (beta chain) was seen only a few times. Its cognate antigen is unknown. Trimming removed 10 bases at V and 0 bases at J, with 28 bases between. CDR1 is MDHEN and CDR2 is SYDVKM in the germline V gene. There are 19 residues in the CDR3. The entry originates in a study of response to subunit inactivated influenza vaccine. General study findings and limits: That few new T cells are recruited by each seasonal influenza vaccination was the authors' suggestion.

TCRdb re-analysed the RT-PCR reads in MiXCR, keeping a single row per CDR3 protein. The profile shows about 170,000 distinct CDR3 sequences, approximately 11% of them singletons. This receptor was identified in a man in his fifties or sixties who received an inactivated influenza vaccine. This chain links TRBV28 with TRBJ2-1, with D possibly matching TRBD2 (6 bases). The sequenced sample was CD8+ T cells sorted from PBMCs, obtained 23 months after vaccination. For the CDR3, the DNA is TGTGCCACCTACATAAACGACGGGGCCGGGACTTACTCCTACAATGAGCAGTTCTTC. Translated, it gives CATYINDGAGTYSYNEQFF.